These 15 T cell receptor beta chains were all obtained from the same sample, sequenced in a study of response to subunit inactivated influenza vaccine. TCRdb ran MiXCR on the RT-PCR reads and lists one entry per CDR3 protein. The data hold some 570,000 distinct CDR3 sequences, with about 11% observed a single time. Separately, the same data were catalogued under a study of T cells expressing NK-cell markers. That work adds: TCR beta libraries carry UMIs added by 5'RACE template switching.

The material sequenced was PBMCs from blood, taken on the day of vaccination. The receptors were sampled from a man over 45 who received an inactivated influenza vaccine.

This clonotype was detected only a few times. This chain joins TRBV20-1 and TRBJ1-5, with TRBD1 identical over 11 bases. The V gene end was trimmed by 7 bases and the J gene end by 0 bases; junction bases not matched to a gene: 2. The CDR3 is made up of 14 amino acids. Germline CDR1 and CDR2: DFQATT and SNEGSKA (reference sequence). In DNA form, the CDR3 reads TGCAGTGTAGGGACAGGGGGTAGCAATCAGCCCCAGCATTTT. Protein product: CSVGTGGSNQPQHF.

This clonotype was observed many times. The V and J genes are TRBV12-3 or TRBV12-4 and TRBJ1-1; the D is unclear. Between the trimmed V and J ends, which lost 6 bases and 1 base, there was a span of 12 bases. The CDR3 loop spans 14 amino acids. The CDR3 loop is CASSLTGWNTEAFF. CDR3 DNA: TGTGCCAGCAGCTTAACGGGGTGGAACACTGAAGCTTTCTTT.

The chain has TRBV7-9 and TRBJ1-1; maybe TRBD1 (6 bases). The germline CDR1 and CDR2 sequences are SEHNR and FQNEAQ (reference sequence). The V and J ends lost 4 bases and 5 bases respectively, with 11 bases between them. There are 13 residues in the CDR3. The CDR3 DNA sequence: TGTGCCAGCAGCTGGGCAGGGGAAACTGAAGCTTTCTTT. Protein product: CASSWAGETEAFF.

A few counts support this clonotype. V gene TRBV7-9 combines with J gene TRBJ2-7; 7 bases fit TRBD1. Germline V lookup: CDR1 SEHNR, CDR2 FQNEAQ (reference sequence). Germline trimming cut 3 bases from V and 4 bases from J; bases unmatched to any gene: 9. This CDR3 comprises 15 residues. The CDR3 sequence: CASSFGPGQIYEQYF. CDR3 nucleotides: TGTGCCAGCAGCTTCGGACCGGGACAGATTTACGAGCAGTACTTC.

This clonotype was detected only a few times. This chain connects TRBV10-3 to TRBJ1-5, with 7 bases lining up with TRBD1. The CDR3 loop spans 13 amino acids. Germline loops: CDR1 ENHRY, CDR2 SYGVKD. Trimming at V came to 8 bases and at J to 4 bases, leaving 5 bases not matched to a gene. The CDR3 DNA sequence: TGTGCCATCTCCCCCAGGGGGAATCAGCCCCAGCATTTT. Translated: CAISPRGNQPQHF.

The chain combines TRBV5-1 with TRBJ2-7; 12 bases align to TRBD1. CDR1 and CDR2 from the germline V gene are SGHRS and YFSETQ. The J segment lost 7 bases and the V segment lost 6 bases, leaving 8 bases of the junction unmatched. This CDR3 comprises 14 residues. The CDR3 DNA sequence: TGCGCCAGCAATGCGGGACAGGGGGCTGGGGAGCAGTACTTC. Amino acid sequence: CASNAGQGAGEQYF. Full variable domain (rest looked up from reference TRBV5-1 and TRBJ2-7): KAGVTQTPRYLIKTRGQQVTLSCSPISGHRSVSWYQQTPGQGLQFLFEYFSETQRNKGNFPGRFSGRQFSNSRSEMNVSTLELGDSALYLCASNAGQGAGEQYFGPGTRLTVT.

This clonotype was seen a few times. This rearrangement joins TRBV12-3 or TRBV12-4 to TRBJ1-1; tentatively, D is TRBD1 (6 bases). Deletions cut 4 bases from V and 5 bases from J, with 14 bases between. This CDR3 contains 14 residues. The CDR3 nucleotides are TGTGCCAGCAGTTCGGGGGCTGATGGTACTGAAGCTTTCTTT. Protein product: CASSSGADGTEAFF.

This clonotype appeared a few times. The V call is TRBV11-2, the J call TRBJ2-3; possible D gene TRBD2, 7 bases. Germline V CDR1 and CDR2: SGHAT, FQNNGV. The CDR3 spans 16 residues. The V end lost 4 bases, the J end lost 3 bases, and 17 bases lay between the germline ends. CDR3 coding DNA: TGTGCCAGCAGCTCCCTAGGGGGGGCCGGGACAGATACGCAGTATTTT. Protein: CASSSLGGAGTDTQYF.

In its sample, this clonotype was seen a few times. This chain joins TRBV19 and TRBJ1-1; D uncertain. Per the germline V gene, CDR1 is LNHDA and CDR2 is SQIVND (reference sequence). This CDR3 has 12 residues. Trimming took 3 bases from V and 5 from J, leaving 7 bases between them. CDR3 DNA: TGTGCCAGTAGTATTCGTGGGACTGAAGCTTTCTTT. The encoded protein is CASSIRGTEAFF.

This clonotype was seen a handful of times. The genes are TRBV6-1 and TRBJ1-3; D is possibly TRBD1 (5 bases). CDR1 and CDR2 (germline): MNHNS, SASEGT. Trimming took 8 bases from V and 0 from J, leaving 14 bases between them. CDR3 length: 15 amino acids. The CDR3 DNA reads as TGTGCCAGCCGCCGGGGGACCCTCTCTGGAAACACCATATATTTT. This gives the protein CASRRGTLSGNTIYF.

This clonotype was detected only a few times. The CDR3 loop reads CASSQVRPGGTQYF. As DNA, the CDR3 is TGCGCCAGCAGCCAAGTCCGACCCGGGGGGACCCAGTACTTC. V usage is TRBV4-3 and J usage is TRBJ2-5; weak D call: TRBD2 (6 bases). The CDR3 runs 14 residues. The germline V gene encodes CDR1 LGHNA and CDR2 YSLEER. Trimming removed 1 base at V and 7 bases at J, with 13 bases between.

This clonotype was seen a few times. The chain combines TRBV7-2 with TRBJ1-5; D remains unclear. The CDR3 has 13 residues. Per germline, CDR1 SGHTA and CDR2 FQGNSA. Trimming cost V 4 bases and J 5 bases, with 9 bases left between them. Here the CDR3 reads CASSYRTDQPQHF. CDR3 coding DNA: TGTGCCAGCAGCTACCGGACGGATCAGCCCCAGCATTTT. Filled out from reference TRBV7-2 and TRBJ1-5, the complete variable domain reads GAGVSQSPSNKVTEKGKDVELRCDPISGHTALYWYRQSLGQGLEFLIYFQGNSAPDKSGLPSDRFSAERTGGSVSTLTIQRTQQEDSAVYLCASSYRTDQPQHFGDGTRLSIL.

Written as DNA, the CDR3 is TGTGCCAGCCAAGGGGCCAGGACCCAGTACTTC. Its translation: CASQGARTQYF. This chain joins TRBV6-6 and TRBJ2-5, with D perhaps matching TRBD1 (5 bases). Germline V gene data show CDR1 as MNHNY and CDR2 as SVGAGI (reference sequence). CDR3 size: 11 residues. V was shortened by 8 bases and J by 7 bases, with 11 bases between the two germline ends.

This clonotype has a handful of counts. The J gene is TRBJ1-1, the V gene TRBV2; TRBD1 agrees at 11 bases. Germline V gene lookup returns CDR1 SNHLY and CDR2 FYNNEI. The CDR3 loop spans 15 amino acids. V lost 5 bases, J lost 5 bases, and 7 bases stayed unmatched. In DNA form, the CDR3 reads TGTGCCAGCAGTCAGTACGGGACAGGGGGAACTGAAGCTTTCTTT. Translating it yields CASSQYGTGGTEAFF.

The V call is TRBV15, the J call TRBJ2-6; D is ambiguous. Germline loops: CDR1 LNHNV, CDR2 YYDKDF (reference sequence). CDR3 size: 13 residues. Trimming took 3 bases from V and 4 from J, leaving 4 bases between them. DNA for the CDR3: TGTGCCACCAGCAGGTCCGGGGCCAACGTCCTGACTTTC. It translates to CATSRSGANVLTF.